What follows is one T cell receptor (beta chain) and its context. Its antigen is unidentified. J was trimmed by 5 bases and V by 4 bases; bases with no gene match: 9. The CDR3 runs 16 residues. Germline CDR1 is SNHLY and CDR2 is FYNNEI. The sample originates from a study of pediatric ulcerative colitis. The study, taken as a whole, reports: Clonal expansions reduced rectal repertoire diversity in acute severe colitis. Blood-derived T cells may be present in rectal pinch biopsies.

Rectal tissue came from one to two pinch biopsies taken at colonoscopy. Each sample received Survey-level depth of up to 500,000 reads. The protocol was immunoSEQ multiplex PCR, while the TCRdb copy is restricted to in-frame clones and leaves out a portion. The table shows around 22,000 clones, with roughly two thirds occurring only once. This sequence joins TRBV2 and TRBJ2-2; 8 nucleotides line up with TRBD1. The sequenced sample was gut tissue. This TCR was recovered from a boy aged 5-17 years with severe ulcerative colitis. Written as DNA, the CDR3 is TGTGCCAGCAGTGCAGAACTACAGGGGGGAACCGGGGAGCTGTTTTTT. This gives the protein CASSAELQGGTGELFF.